These T cell receptor beta chains were read from a single sample in a study of blood T cell repertoires in COVID-19. The assay was immunoSEQ multiplex PCR, and TCRdb's table has in-frame clones only and misses some. The table includes a few hundred thousand clones, 88% detected once. The specimen sequenced was peripheral blood. Every receptor here comes from a woman aged 30 to 39 who had recovered from COVID-19. Each CDR3 is given with its conserved first and last residue. The D gene is left open where the match is weak. The size of a clone is reported for some rows only, either as once, few or many, or as a class for expanded clones.

clone size: -
V gene: TRBV24-1
D gene: TRBD2
J gene: TRBJ2-5
CDR3 DNA: TGTGCCACCAGTGATCTGGGGGGGAGCAGGGAGACCCAGTACTTC
CDR3 protein: CATSDLGGSRETQYF

clone size: -
V gene: TRBV4-2
D gene: TRBD2
J gene: TRBJ2-7
CDR3 DNA: TGTGCCAGCAGCCAAGGAGCGGGGGCGATCTACGAGCAGTACTTC
CDR3 protein: CASSQGAGAIYEQYF

clone size: -
V gene: TRBV13
D gene: -
J gene: TRBJ1-3
CDR3 DNA: TGTGCCAGCAGCGCGCGGGACCGAGAAGACACCATATATTTT
CDR3 protein: CASSARDREDTIYF

clone size: once
V gene: TRBV6-5
D gene: TRBD1
J gene: TRBJ1-2
CDR3 DNA: TGTGCCAGCAGGGCGGGACAGCGTTATGGCTACACCTTC
CDR3 protein: CASRAGQRYGYTF

clone size: few
V gene: TRBV14
D gene: -
J gene: TRBJ2-5
CDR3 DNA: TGTGCCAGCAGCCAAAGCCCGACAGCCTACCAAGAGACCCAGTACTTC
CDR3 protein: CASSQSPTAYQETQYF

clone size: -
V gene: TRBV4-1
D gene: -
J gene: TRBJ2-2
CDR3 DNA: TGCGCCAGCAAACGACCAGGGAACACCGGGGAGCTGTTTTTT
CDR3 protein: CASKRPGNTGELFF

clone size: -
V gene: TRBV6-5
D gene: TRBD1
J gene: TRBJ1-1
CDR3 DNA: TGTGCCAGCCGGGACAGGGTGAACACTGAAGCTTTCTTT
CDR3 protein: CASRDRVNTEAFF

clone size: -
V gene: TRBV7-8
D gene: -
J gene: TRBJ1-6
CDR3 DNA: TGTGCCAGCAGCGGGAGCTCCTATAATTCACCCCTCCACTTT
CDR3 protein: CASSGSSYNSPLHF

clone size: -
V gene: TRBV19
D gene: TRBD2
J gene: TRBJ2-5
CDR3 DNA: TGTGCCAGTAGTTCAGGGAGCGGGGCCCGAGGGGAGACCCAGTACTTC
CDR3 protein: CASSSGSGARGETQYF

clone size: -
V gene: TRBV6-6
D gene: -
J gene: TRBJ1-2
CDR3 DNA: TGTGCCAGCAGATATTTAGACTATGGCTACACCTTC
CDR3 protein: CASRYLDYGYTF